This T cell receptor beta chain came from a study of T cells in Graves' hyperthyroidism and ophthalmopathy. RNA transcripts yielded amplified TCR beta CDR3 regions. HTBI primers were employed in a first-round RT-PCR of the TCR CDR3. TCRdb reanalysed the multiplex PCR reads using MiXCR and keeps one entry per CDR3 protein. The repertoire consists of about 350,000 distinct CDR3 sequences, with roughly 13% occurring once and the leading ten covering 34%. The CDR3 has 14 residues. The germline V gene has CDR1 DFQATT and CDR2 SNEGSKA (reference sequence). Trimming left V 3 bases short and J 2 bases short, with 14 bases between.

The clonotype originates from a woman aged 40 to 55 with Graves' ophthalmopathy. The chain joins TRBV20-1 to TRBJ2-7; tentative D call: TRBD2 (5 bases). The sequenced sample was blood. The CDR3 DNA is TGCAGTGCTAGCTGGCGGGTCGGGGCCTACGAGCAGTACTTC. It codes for CSASWRVGAYEQYF.